This T cell receptor (beta chain) is from a study of T cell responses to AZD1222 COVID-19 vaccine. Study-level results: Donors in the cohort were predominantly white British and more often female, and clonal diversity was possibly underestimated.

The CDR3 contains 16 residues. Germline V lookup: CDR1 SGHRS, CDR2 YFSETQ. The V and J ends lost 1 base and 5 bases respectively, with 16 bases between them. As regards this clone: Its target is not known.

Assay used: immunoSEQ multiplex PCR; TCRdb lists only in-frame clones, some missing. Of 130,000 or so clones in the sample, approximately 91% were seen once. This specimen was peripheral blood, taken 28 days after the second AZD1222 dose. The rearrangement joins TRBV5-1 to TRBJ2-1; tentative D call: TRBD2 (7 bases). The sequence was obtained from an adult who received the AZD1222 COVID-19 vaccine. The CDR3 spells CASSLKSGTWDNEQFF. DNA of the CDR3: TGCGCCAGCAGCTTGAAAAGCGGGACATGGGACAATGAGCAGTTCTTC.